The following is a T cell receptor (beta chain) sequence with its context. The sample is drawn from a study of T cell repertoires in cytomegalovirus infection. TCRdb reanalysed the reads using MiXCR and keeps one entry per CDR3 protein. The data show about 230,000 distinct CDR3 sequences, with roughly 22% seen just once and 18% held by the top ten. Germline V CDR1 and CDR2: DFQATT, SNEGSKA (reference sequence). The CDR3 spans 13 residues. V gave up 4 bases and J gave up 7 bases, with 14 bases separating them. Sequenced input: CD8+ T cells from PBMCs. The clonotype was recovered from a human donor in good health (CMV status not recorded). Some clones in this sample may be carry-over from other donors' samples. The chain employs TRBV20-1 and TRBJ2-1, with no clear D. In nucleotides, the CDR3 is TGCAGTGCTACCCGGGCCAATGGGAATGAGCAGTTCTTC. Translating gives CSATRANGNEQFF.